The TCR beta chain under discussion was sequenced for a study of blood T cell repertoires in COVID-19. Study-wide background: Samples of COVID-19 (acute and convalescent) were obtained from the United States, Italy and Spain. Sources were T cells, B-cell-depleted T cells, or PBMCs; the material itself was cDNA or gDNA.

This CDR3 is 15 amino acids long. Trimming removed 5 bases from V and 0 bases from J, with 11 bases in between. Germline CDR1 is SGHVS and CDR2 is FQNEAQ. Study processing details: Reference gene primer amplification gave estimated nucleated cell counts. Method: immunoSEQ multiplex PCR; TCRdb's copy keeps in-frame clones and lacks some. V and J calls plus clone size are reproduced from that table; the DNA served to infer D and trimming. The table has roughly 98,000 clones, about 82% seen once. The clonotype originates from a woman aged 65 to 85 with active or convalescent COVID-19. The chain uses TRBV7-8 and TRBJ1-3; tentative D call: TRBD1 (6 bases). Material: peripheral blood. DNA of the CDR3: TGTGCCAGCAGCATGGACAGTTACTCTGGAAACACCATATATTTT. Encoded protein: CASSMDSYSGNTIYF.